Detailed here is one T cell receptor (beta chain). This sample was included in a study of blood T cell repertoires in COVID-19. As for the study in general: Sites across the United States, Italy and Spain contributed samples from acute and convalescent COVID-19. T cells, B-cell-depleted T cells, or PBMCs provided the cDNA or gDNA that served as material.

Germline V gene lookup returns CDR1 SGDLS and CDR2 YYNGEE. There are 17 residues in the CDR3. After removal of 3 bases from V and 5 bases from J, the junction contained 9 bases not matched to a gene. Only in-frame clones appear in the TCRdb table, and some are missing; sequencing was by immunoSEQ multiplex PCR. The sample consists of tens of thousands of clones, around 80% of them appearing once. The chain couples TRBV9 to TRBJ2-3; 13 bases are a match to TRBD2. This TCR was sampled from a woman in her fifties or sixties with acute or convalescent COVID-19. The specimen was peripheral blood. For the CDR3, the DNA is TGTGCCAGCAGCGCCCCGGGACTAGCGGGACCTCGAGATACGCAGTATTTT. The encoded protein is CASSAPGLAGPRDTQYF.